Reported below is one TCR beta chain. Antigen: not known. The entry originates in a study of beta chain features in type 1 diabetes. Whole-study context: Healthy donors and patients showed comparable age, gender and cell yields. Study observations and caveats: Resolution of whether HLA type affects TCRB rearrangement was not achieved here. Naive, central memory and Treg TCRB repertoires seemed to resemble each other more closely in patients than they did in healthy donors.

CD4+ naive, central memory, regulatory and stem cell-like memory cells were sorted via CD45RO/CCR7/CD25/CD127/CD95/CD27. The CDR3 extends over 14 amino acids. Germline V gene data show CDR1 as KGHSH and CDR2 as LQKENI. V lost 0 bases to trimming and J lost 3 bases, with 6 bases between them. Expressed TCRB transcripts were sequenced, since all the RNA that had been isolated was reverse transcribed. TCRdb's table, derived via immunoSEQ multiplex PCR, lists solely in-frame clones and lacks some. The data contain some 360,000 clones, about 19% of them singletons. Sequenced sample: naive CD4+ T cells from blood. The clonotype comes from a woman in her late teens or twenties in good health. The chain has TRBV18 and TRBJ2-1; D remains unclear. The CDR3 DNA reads TGTGCCAGCTCACCACCCTCTAGCTACAATGAGCAGTTCTTC. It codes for CASSPPSSYNEQFF. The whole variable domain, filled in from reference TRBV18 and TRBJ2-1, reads NAGVMQNPRHLVRRRGQEARLRCSPMKGHSHVYWYRQLPEEGLKFMVYLQKENIIDESGMPKERFSAEFPKEGPSILRIQQVVRGDSAAYFCASSPPSSYNEQFFGPGTRLTVL.